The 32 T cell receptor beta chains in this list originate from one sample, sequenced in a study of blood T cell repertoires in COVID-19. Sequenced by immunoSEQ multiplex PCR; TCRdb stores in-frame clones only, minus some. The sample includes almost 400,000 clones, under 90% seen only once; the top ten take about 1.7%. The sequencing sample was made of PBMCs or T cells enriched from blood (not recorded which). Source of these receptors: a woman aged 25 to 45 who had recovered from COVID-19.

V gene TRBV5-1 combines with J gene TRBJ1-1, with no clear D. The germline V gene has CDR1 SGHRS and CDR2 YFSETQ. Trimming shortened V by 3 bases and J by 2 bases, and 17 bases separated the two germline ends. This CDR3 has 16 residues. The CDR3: CASSSGRPPSNTEAFF. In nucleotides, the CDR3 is TGCGCCAGCAGCTCTGGGAGGCCCCCGAGCAACACTGAAGCTTTCTTT.

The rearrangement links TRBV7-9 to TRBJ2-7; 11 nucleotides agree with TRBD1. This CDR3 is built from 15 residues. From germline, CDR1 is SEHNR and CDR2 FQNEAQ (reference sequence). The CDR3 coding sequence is TGTGCAAGCCGGCCCCGGACAGGGGGCAACTCCGAGCAGTACTTC. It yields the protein CASRPRTGGNSEQYF.

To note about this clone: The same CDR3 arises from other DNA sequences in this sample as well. The CDR3 coding sequence is TGTGCCAGCAGCCTCTCGGGGAGGACTGAAGCTTTCTTT. Protein product: CASSLSGRTEAFF. V gene TRBV12-3 or TRBV12-4 combines with J gene TRBJ1-1; no clear D. Trimming left V 6 bases short and J 5 bases short, with 13 bases between. CDR3 length: 13 residues.

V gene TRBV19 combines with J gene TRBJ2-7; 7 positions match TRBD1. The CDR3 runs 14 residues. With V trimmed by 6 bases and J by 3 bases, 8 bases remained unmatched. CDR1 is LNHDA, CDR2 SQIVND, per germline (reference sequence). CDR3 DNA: TGTGCCAGTAGCCAACCGGACAGGCACTACGAGCAGTACTTC. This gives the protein CASSQPDRHYEQYF.

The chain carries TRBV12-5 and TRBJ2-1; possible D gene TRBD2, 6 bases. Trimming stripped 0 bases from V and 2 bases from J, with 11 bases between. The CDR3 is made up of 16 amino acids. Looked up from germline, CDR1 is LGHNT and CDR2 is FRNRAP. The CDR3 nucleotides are TGTGCTAGTGGTTTGGTACTTGCGGGAACCTACAATGAGCAGTTCTTC. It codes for CASGLVLAGTYNEQFF.

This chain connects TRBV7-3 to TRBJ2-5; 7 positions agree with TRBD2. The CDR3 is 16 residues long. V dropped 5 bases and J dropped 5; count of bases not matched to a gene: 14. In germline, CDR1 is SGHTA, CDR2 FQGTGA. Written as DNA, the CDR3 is TGTGCCAGCAGCAATCCCGGCGGGAGTTTGATGGAGACCCAGTACTTC. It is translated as CASSNPGGSLMETQYF.

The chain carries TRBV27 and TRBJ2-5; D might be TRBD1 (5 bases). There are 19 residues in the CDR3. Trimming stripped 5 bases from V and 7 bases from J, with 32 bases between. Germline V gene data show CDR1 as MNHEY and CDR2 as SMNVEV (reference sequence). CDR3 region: CASSPTRGRGPIGSWTQYF. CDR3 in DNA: TGTGCCAGCAGTCCCACCCGAGGAAGGGGCCCTATCGGCTCGTGGACCCAGTACTTC.

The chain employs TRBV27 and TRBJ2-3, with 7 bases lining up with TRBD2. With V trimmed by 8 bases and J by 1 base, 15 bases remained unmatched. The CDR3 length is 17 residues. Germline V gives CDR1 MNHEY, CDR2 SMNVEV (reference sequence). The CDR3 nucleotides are TGTGCCAGCGCCAGCCCAAAGGCGGGAGCGGGCACAGATACGCAGTATTTT. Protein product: CASASPKAGAGTDTQYF.

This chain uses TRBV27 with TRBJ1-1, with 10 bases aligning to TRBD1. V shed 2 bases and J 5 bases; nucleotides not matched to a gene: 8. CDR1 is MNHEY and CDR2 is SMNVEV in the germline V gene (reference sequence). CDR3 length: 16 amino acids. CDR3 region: CASSLVVGQGFTEAFF. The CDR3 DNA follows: TGTGCCAGCAGTTTAGTGGTGGGACAGGGGTTTACTGAAGCTTTCTTT.

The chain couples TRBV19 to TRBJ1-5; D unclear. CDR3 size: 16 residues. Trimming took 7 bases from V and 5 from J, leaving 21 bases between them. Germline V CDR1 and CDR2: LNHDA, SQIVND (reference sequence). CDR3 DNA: TGTGCCAGTATCGGTTCTCTTAATTCTCCGGATCAGCCCCAGCATTTT. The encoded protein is CASIGSLNSPDQPQHF. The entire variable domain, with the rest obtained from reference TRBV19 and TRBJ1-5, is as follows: DGGITQSPKYLFRKEGQNVTLSCEQNLNHDAMYWYRQDPGQGLRLIYYSQIVNDFQKGDIAEGYSVSREKKESFPLTVTSAQKNPTAFYLCASIGSLNSPDQPQHFGDGTRLSIL.

CDR3 region: CASSVGTGGLHF. Here the CDR3 DNA reads TGTGCCAGCAGCGTCGGGACAGGGGGCCTCCACTTT. V and J are TRBV9 and TRBJ1-6; 11 nucleotides agree with TRBD1. In germline, CDR1 is SGDLS, CDR2 YYNGEE. Trimming removed 2 bases from V and 15 bases from J; junction bases left unmatched: 1. This CDR3 spans 12 amino acids.

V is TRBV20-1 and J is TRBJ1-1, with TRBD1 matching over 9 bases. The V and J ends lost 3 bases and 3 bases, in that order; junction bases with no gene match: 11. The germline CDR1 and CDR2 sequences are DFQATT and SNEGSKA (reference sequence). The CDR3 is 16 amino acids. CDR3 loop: CSASRDRDIWDTEAFF. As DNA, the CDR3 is TGCAGTGCTAGTAGGGACAGGGATATTTGGGACACTGAAGCTTTCTTT.

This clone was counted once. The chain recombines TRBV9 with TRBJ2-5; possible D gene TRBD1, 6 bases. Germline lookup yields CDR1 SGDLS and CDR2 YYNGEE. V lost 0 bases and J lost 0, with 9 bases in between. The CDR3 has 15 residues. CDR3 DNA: TGTGCCAGCAGCGTAGCTGGGACACACCAAGAGACCCAGTACTTC. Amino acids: CASSVAGTHQETQYF.

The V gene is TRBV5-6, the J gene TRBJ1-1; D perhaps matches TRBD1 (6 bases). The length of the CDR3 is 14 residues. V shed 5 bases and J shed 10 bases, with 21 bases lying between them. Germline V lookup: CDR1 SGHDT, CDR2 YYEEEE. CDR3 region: CASSTTGWKGGAFF. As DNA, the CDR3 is TGTGCCAGCAGTACAACAGGGTGGAAGGGTGGAGCTTTCTTT.

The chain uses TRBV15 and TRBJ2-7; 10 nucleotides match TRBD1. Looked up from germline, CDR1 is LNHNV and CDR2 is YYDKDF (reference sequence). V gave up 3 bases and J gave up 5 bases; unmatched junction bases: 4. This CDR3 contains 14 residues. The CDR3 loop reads CATSSSGTGDEQYF. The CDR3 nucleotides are TGTGCCACCAGCAGCTCCGGGACAGGGGACGAGCAGTACTTC.

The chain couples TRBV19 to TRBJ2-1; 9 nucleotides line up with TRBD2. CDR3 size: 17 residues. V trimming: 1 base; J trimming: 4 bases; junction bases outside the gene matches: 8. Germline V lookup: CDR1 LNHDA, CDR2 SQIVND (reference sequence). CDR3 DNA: TGTGCCAGTAGTATAGTCCCTGGCGGGAGGGAATACAATGAGCAGTTCTTC. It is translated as CASSIVPGGREYNEQFF.

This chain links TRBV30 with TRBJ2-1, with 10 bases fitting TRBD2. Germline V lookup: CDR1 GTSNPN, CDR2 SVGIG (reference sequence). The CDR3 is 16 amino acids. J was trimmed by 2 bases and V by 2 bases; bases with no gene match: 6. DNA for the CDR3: TGTGCCTGGAGTTTTTTTGGACTAGCGGCCTACAATGAGCAGTTCTTC. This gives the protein CAWSFFGLAAYNEQFF.

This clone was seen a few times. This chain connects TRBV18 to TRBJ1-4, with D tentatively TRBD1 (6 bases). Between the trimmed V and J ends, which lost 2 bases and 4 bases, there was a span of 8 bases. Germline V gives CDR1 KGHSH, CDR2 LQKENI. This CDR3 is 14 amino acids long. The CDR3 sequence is CASSPDRNNEKLFF. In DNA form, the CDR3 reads TGTGCCAGCTCACCAGACAGGAATAATGAAAAACTGTTTTTT.

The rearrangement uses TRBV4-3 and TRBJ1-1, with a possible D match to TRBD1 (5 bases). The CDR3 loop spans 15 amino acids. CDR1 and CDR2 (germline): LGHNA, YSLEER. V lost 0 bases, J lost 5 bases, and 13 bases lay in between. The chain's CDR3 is CASSQDGGGLTEAFF. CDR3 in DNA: TGCGCCAGCAGCCAAGATGGGGGGGGTCTAACTGAAGCTTTCTTT.

CDR3 sequence: CSVDRRGRRDTEAFF. The CDR3 nucleotides are TGCAGCGTTGATAGGCGAGGGAGGAGGGACACTGAAGCTTTCTTT. This chain uses TRBV29-1 with TRBJ1-1; D unclear. The V gene's germline CDR1 is SQVTM and CDR2 ANQGSEA. The CDR3 is made up of 15 amino acids. Trimming cost V 3 bases and J 3 bases, with 17 bases left between them.

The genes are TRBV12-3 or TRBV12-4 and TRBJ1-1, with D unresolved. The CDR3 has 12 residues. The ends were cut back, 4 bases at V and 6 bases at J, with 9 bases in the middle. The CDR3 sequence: CASSYLTPEAFF. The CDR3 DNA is TGTGCCAGCAGTTACTTGACACCTGAAGCTTTCTTT.

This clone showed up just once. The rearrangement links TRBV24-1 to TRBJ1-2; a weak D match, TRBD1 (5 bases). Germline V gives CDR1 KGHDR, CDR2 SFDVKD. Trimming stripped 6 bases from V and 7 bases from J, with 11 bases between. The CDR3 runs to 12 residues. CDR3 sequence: CATSSQGFGYTF. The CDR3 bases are TGTGCCACCAGTAGCCAGGGCTTTGGCTACACCTTC.

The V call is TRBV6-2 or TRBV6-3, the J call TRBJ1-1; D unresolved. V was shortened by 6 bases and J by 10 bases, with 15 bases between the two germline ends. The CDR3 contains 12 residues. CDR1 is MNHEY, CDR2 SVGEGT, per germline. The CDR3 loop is CASSLFTRVAFF. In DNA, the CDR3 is TGTGCCAGCAGCCTTTTTACGCGCGTAGCTTTCTTT.

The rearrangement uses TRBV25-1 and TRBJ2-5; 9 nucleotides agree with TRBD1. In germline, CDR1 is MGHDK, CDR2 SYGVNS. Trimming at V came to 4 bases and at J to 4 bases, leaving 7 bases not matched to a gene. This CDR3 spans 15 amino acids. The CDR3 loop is CASSGPGTGSETQYF. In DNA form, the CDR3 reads TGTGCCAGCAGTGGCCCGGGGACAGGGTCAGAGACCCAGTACTTC.

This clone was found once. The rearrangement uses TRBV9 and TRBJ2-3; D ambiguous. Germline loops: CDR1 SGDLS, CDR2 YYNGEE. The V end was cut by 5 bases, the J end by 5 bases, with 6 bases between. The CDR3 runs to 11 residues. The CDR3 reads CASSALDTQYF. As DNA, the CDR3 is TGTGCCAGCAGTGCACTAGATACGCAGTATTTT.

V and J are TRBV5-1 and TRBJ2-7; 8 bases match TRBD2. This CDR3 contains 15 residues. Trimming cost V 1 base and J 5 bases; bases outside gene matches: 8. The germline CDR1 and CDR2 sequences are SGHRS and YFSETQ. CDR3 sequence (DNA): TGCGCCAGCAGCTTGACGGGACTAGTAGACGACGAGCAGTACTTC. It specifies CASSLTGLVDDEQYF.

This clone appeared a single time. CDR3 in DNA: TGTGCCAGCAGTTACCCGTCACTCAAAAACACCGGGGAGCTGTTTTTT. Its translation is CASSYPSLKNTGELFF. V is TRBV6-2 or TRBV6-3 and J is TRBJ2-2, with no clear D. V dropped 2 bases and J dropped 2 bases, with 12 bases sitting between them. The CDR3 extends over 16 amino acids. From germline, CDR1 is MNHEY and CDR2 SVGEGT.

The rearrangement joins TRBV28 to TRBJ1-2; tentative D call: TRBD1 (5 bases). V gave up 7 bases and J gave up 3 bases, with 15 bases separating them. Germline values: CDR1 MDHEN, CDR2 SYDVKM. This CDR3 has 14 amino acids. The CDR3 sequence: CASMSVVGDYGYTF. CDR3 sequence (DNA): TGTGCCAGCATGAGCGTGGTAGGGGACTATGGCTACACCTTC.

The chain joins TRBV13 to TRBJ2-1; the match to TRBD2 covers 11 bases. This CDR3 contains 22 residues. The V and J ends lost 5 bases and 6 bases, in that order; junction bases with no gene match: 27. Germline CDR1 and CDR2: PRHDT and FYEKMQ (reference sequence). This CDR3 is CASSAQSSGRYQKAGVSNEQFF. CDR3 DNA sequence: TGTGCCAGCAGCGCCCAATCTAGCGGGAGGTATCAGAAAGCGGGGGTGAGCAATGAGCAGTTCTTC.

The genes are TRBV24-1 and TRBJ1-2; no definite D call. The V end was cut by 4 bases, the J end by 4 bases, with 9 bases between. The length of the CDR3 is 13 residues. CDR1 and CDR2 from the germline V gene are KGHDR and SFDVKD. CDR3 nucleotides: TGTGCCACCAGTGACCCCGCGCTCTATGGCTACACCTTC. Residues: CATSDPALYGYTF.

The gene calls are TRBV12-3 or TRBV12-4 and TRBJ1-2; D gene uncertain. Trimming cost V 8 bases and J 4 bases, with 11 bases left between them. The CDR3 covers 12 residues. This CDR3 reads CASRGGSYGYTF. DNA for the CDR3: TGTGCCAGCCGCGGTGGTTCCTATGGCTACACCTTC.

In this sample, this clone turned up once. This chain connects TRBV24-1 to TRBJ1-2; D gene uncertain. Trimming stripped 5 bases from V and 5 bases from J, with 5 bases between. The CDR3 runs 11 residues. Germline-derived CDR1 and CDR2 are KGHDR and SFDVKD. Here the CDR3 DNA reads TGTGCCACCAGTGGAGGATATGGCTACACCTTC. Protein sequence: CATSGGYGYTF.